This T cell receptor beta chain was recovered during a study of T cells in localized non-small cell lung cancer. This clone appeared a few times. Its cognate antigen is unknown. This CDR3 region has 11 residues. Germline assignment: CDR1 SNHLY and CDR2 FYNNEI. The V end lost 4 bases, the J end lost 8 bases, and 6 bases lay between the germline ends. Study findings and constraints: Maximal T cell clonality occurred in uninvolved adjacent lung, with tumor ranking below it. Those with higher blood T cell density had longer overall survival. Sequencing involved a lone tumor region, leaving heterogeneity possible. A median of around 60 clones ranked among the top 100 in tumor appeared in adjacent lung.

TCRdb's table, derived via immunoSEQ multiplex PCR, lists solely in-frame clones and lacks some. Of about 28,000 clones in the sample, about four fifths were seen once. This sequence joins TRBV2 and TRBJ1-5; D is uncertain. This specimen was peripheral blood mononuclear cells, taken before any cancer treatment. This receptor was obtained from a man aged 35 to 70 with stage III lung adenocarcinoma. CDR3 sequence (DNA): TGTGCCAGCAGTGGAACGGAGCCCCAGCATTTT. Protein sequence: CASSGTEPQHF.